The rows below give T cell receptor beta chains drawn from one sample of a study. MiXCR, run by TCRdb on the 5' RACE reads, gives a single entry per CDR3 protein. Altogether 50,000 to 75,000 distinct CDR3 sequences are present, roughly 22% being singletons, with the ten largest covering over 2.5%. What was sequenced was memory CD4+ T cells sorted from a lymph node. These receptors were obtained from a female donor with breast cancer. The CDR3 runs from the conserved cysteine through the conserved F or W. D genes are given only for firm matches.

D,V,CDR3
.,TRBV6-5,CASSSATGNNQPQHF
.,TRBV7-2,CASSLGGGVYGYTF
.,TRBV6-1,CASTDWGLDTEAFF
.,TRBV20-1,CSARGVRGGYTF
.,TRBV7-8,CASSLVLPGSYNEQFF
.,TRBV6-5,CASSRGGGEDGYTF
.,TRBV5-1,CASSPGIGRSSYEQYF
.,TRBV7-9,CASSKQQFGELFF
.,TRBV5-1,CASSSRVSTDTQYF
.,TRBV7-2,CASSSQRNTEAFF
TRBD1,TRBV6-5,CASRQTRGQGGILDNSPLHF
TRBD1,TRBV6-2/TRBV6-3,CASTTTGQETQYF
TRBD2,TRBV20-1,CSAGLAGGREQFF
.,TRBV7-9,CASSSGKRGDGQETQYF
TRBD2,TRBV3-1,CASRKREGQETQYF